A selection of T cell receptor beta chains follows, all from one sample in a study of cytomegalovirus exposure and HLA in healthy donors. Method: immunoSEQ multiplex PCR; TCRdb's copy keeps in-frame clones and lacks some. Altogether under 200,000 clones are present, about three quarters being singletons, with the ten largest covering 2% to 3%. Sequenced material: PBMCs. Every receptor here comes from a woman between 35 and 50 years old in good health and CMV-seropositive. Both conserved end residues are trimmed from each CDR3. The order of the fields is J gene, V gene, CDR3 protein.

TRBJ2-3 | TRBV5-1 | ASSLEGQGADTQY
TRBJ2-2 | TRBV30 | AWSKAGGSTGELF
TRBJ2-5 | TRBV30 | AWSVLLETQY
TRBJ2-1 | TRBV27 | ASKTSVPYNEQF
TRBJ2-2 | TRBV18 | ASSLPGQRYTGELF
TRBJ1-2 | TRBV30 | AWTGIGYGYT
TRBJ2-5 | TRBV6-5 | ASSYSPWGGRETQY
TRBJ2-7 | TRBV19 | ASSITSDRGHYEQY
TRBJ1-1 | TRBV6-6 | ASSYSDRQNTEAF
TRBJ2-1 | TRBV7-9 | ASSPEGTAEQF
TRBJ2-7 | TRBV27 | ASRTSGREY
TRBJ1-5 | TRBV6-5 | ASSYQVNQPQH
TRBJ1-2 | TRBV7-2 | ASSLGRTFYGYT
TRBJ2-3 | TRBV5-4 | ASSYSRGGRDTQY
TRBJ1-3 | TRBV12-2 | ASRSKAGTAGNTIY
TRBJ1-5 | TRBV7-2 | ASSLDRGGMNQPQH
TRBJ2-3 | TRBV5-6 | ASSRRTGVGDTQY
TRBJ1-5 | TRBV30 | AWSVGSSNQPQH
TRBJ2-7 | TRBV19 | ASSIGGSSYEQY
TRBJ2-7 | TRBV7-2 | ASSTYLHEQY
TRBJ1-1 | TRBV29-1 | SVDSTGMGTEAF
TRBJ2-7 | TRBV6-1 | ASTGLLGSYEQY
TRBJ2-5 | TRBV7-2 | ASSPLSGGQWETQY
TRBJ2-1 | TRBV7-9 | ASSSRTSGSGNEQF
TRBJ1-2 | TRBV15 | ATSSNNRGIYGYT
TRBJ1-2 | TRBV7-2 | ASSSLAGRNYGYT
TRBJ1-1 | TRBV6-4 | ASRNQENTEAF
TRBJ2-7 | TRBV7-2 | ASSLGQGYYEQY
TRBJ2-1 | TRBV7-2 | ASSPRGGRSYNEQF
TRBJ2-7 | TRBV6-4 | ASPARGLAGLCEQY
TRBJ2-7 | TRBV5-4 | ASSPRDRNGEQY
TRBJ2-7 | TRBV10-3 | AISGGQVSYEQY
TRBJ2-7 | TRBV4-2 | ASSQDLAGSYEQY
TRBJ1-6 | TRBV5-1 | ASSLMGGTLISPLH
TRBJ2-7 | TRBV5-4 | ASSSGLALTYEQY
TRBJ2-2 | TRBV6-1 | ASRGSPEGTGELF
TRBJ1-5 | TRBV5-1 | ASSWGEIGQPQH